This is a list of T cell receptor beta chains from one sample in a study of T cells after yellow fever vaccination. TCRdb fed the 5' RACE reads into MiXCR, producing one record per CDR3 protein. Among a few hundred thousand distinct CDR3 sequences listed, 8.7% were seen once. Here the sequenced sample was CD4+ T cells sorted from PBMCs, taken 5 days after the yellow fever booster vaccination. These receptors originate from a young man who received the YFV17D yellow fever vaccine. Each CDR3 is given with its conserved first and last residue. A D gene is named only where the DNA matches it firmly. Where a row states a size, it is once, few, many or the class of an expanded clone; other rows omit it.

j_call	clone_size	d_call	v_call	cdr3_nt	cdr3_aa
TRBJ1-2	few	TRBD1	TRBV18	TGTGCCAGCTCACCACAAAAACAGGGGACCGGCTACACCTTC	CASSPQKQGTGYTF
TRBJ2-5	few	NA	TRBV18	TGTGCCAGCTCACAAGCGGATCAAGAGACCCAGTACTTC	CASSQADQETQYF
TRBJ2-6	NA	NA	TRBV5-1	TGCGCCAGCAGCTTGGTCGCAGGGTACGAGGCCAACGTCCTGACTTTC	CASSLVAGYEANVLTF
TRBJ2-4	NA	TRBD1	TRBV6-2/TRBV6-3	TGTGCCAGCAGGTCCTCAGGGACAGGGAGCGGGAAAAACATTCAGTACTTC	CASRSSGTGSGKNIQYF
TRBJ2-2	NA	NA	TRBV5-1	TGCGCCAGCAGCTCAGACGGGTACACCGGGGAGCTGTTTTTT	CASSSDGYTGELFF
TRBJ1-4	many	TRBD1	TRBV7-2	TGTGCCAGCAGCTTCGAGGGCAGGGGGGGCGAAAAACTGTTTTTT	CASSFEGRGGEKLFF
TRBJ2-1	NA	NA	TRBV14	TGTGCCAGCAGCCAAGGTTGGGGGGCCGCCTACAATGAGCAGTTCTTC	CASSQGWGAAYNEQFF
TRBJ2-7	few	NA	TRBV29-1	TGCAGCACGAGACTAGGGCTTCAGGGCGAGCAGTACTTC	CSTRLGLQGEQYF
TRBJ2-2	NA	NA	TRBV9	TGTGCCAGCAGCTTTAGACTAGGGGGGAACACCGGGGAGCTGTTTTTT	CASSFRLGGNTGELFF
TRBJ2-3	few	TRBD2	TRBV20-1	TGCAGTGCCCTGGGACTAGCGGGGGGACTGAATACGCAGTATTTT	CSALGLAGGLNTQYF
TRBJ1-5	many	NA	TRBV7-2	TGTGCCAGCAGCCCAGACGGAGCGAATCAGCCCCAGCATTTT	CASSPDGANQPQHF
TRBJ1-2	NA	TRBD1	TRBV20-1	TGCAGTGCACGGGACAGAAGCCCCTATGGCTACACCTTC	CSARDRSPYGYTF
TRBJ1-1	few	NA	TRBV5-1	TGCGCCAGCAGCTTGGCCGCAGGGAGTTACCCTGAAGCTTTCTTT	CASSLAAGSYPEAFF
TRBJ2-3	few	TRBD2	TRBV20-1	TGCAGTGCGGCGGGACTAGCGGGGGGGCCCTCAGATACGCAGTATTTT	CSAAGLAGGPSDTQYF
TRBJ1-1	few	NA	TRBV7-9	TGTGCCAGCAGCGAAAACGGGTATGAAGCTTTCTTT	CASSENGYEAFF
TRBJ1-5	few	NA	TRBV3-1	TGTGCCAGCAGCCAAAGCCAGACGGCGAATCAGCCCCAGCATTTT	CASSQSQTANQPQHF
TRBJ1-1	few	NA	TRBV6-6	TGTGCCAGCAGTTACCCGACCGCCGGGGGCACTGAAGCTTTCTTT	CASSYPTAGGTEAFF
TRBJ1-2	NA	NA	TRBV29-1	TGCAGCGTTTTGGAGAACTATGGCTACACCTTC	CSVLENYGYTF
TRBJ2-3	NA	TRBD1	TRBV7-2	TGTGCCAGCAGGTTGACAGGGGGCGAACCGACCCGCACAGATACGCAGTATTTT	CASRLTGGEPTRTDTQYF
TRBJ1-1	NA	NA	TRBV7-2	TGTGCCAGCACCCCGGCGCTAGCCGCGAACACTGAAGCTTTCTTT	CASTPALAANTEAFF
TRBJ1-6	NA	NA	TRBV18	TGTGCCAGCTCACCACGAACCGGGGCTAATTCACCCCTCCACTTT	CASSPRTGANSPLHF
TRBJ2-1	NA	TRBD1	TRBV18	TGTGCCAGCTCACCACCGAGTCAGGGGGCGAGGAATGAGCAGTTCTTC	CASSPPSQGARNEQFF
TRBJ2-1	few	NA	TRBV24-1	TGTGCCACCAGTGAGTTGGGACCGAACGGCAATGAGCAGTTCTTC	CATSELGPNGNEQFF
TRBJ1-6	few	NA	TRBV12-3/TRBV12-4	TGTGCCAGCAGTCCAGAGTATAATTCACCCCTCCACTTT	CASSPEYNSPLHF
TRBJ2-2	few	TRBD2	TRBV7-9	TGTGCCAGCAGCTTAGGAGCGTGGCTAGCGGATTCCAGAGAGCTGTTTTTT	CASSLGAWLADSRELFF
TRBJ2-2	NA	NA	TRBV12-3/TRBV12-4	TGTGCCAGCAGCCAAAGGGGGGTTCGCACCGGGGAGCTGTTTTTT	CASSQRGVRTGELFF
TRBJ1-5	NA	NA	TRBV25-1	TGTGCCAGCAGTGACTACTACAATCAGCCCCAGCATTTT	CASSDYYNQPQHF
TRBJ2-3	many	NA	TRBV28	TGTGCCAGCAGTTCCCCAGGAAGAAGCACAGATACGCAGTATTTT	CASSSPGRSTDTQYF
TRBJ1-3	many	NA	TRBV5-1	TGCGCCAGCAGCTTGGATAGCTACTCTGGAAACACCATATATTTT	CASSLDSYSGNTIYF
TRBJ2-5	few	TRBD2	TRBV11-2	TGTGCCAGCAGCCCAACCAACCTCCCTGGGCTAGCGGGGACAGAGACCCAGTACTTC	CASSPTNLPGLAGTETQYF
TRBJ2-3	many	TRBD2	TRBV6-5	TGTGCCAGCAGTTACCGACGAGGCAAGAAAAGCGGGGGCCGAACAGATACGCAGTATTTT	CASSYRRGKKSGGRTDTQYF
TRBJ1-2	NA	NA	TRBV4-3	TGCGCCAGCAGCCAAGATCGAGGGACGGGGGGCTATGGCTACACCTTC	CASSQDRGTGGYGYTF
TRBJ2-1	NA	TRBD1	TRBV5-1	TGCGCCAGCAGCGCGGCGACAGGGATCGACAATGAGCAGTTCTTC	CASSAATGIDNEQFF
TRBJ1-2	few	NA	TRBV20-1	TGCAGTGCTAGGCGATCCCAGAGCTATGGCTACACCTTC	CSARRSQSYGYTF
TRBJ1-3	NA	TRBD1	TRBV2	TGTGCCAGCACTCCACAGGGGTCCGGAAACACCATATATTTT	CASTPQGSGNTIYF
TRBJ1-1	NA	NA	TRBV7-2	TGTGCCAGCAGCACAATAGGGAGGGAGGAAGCTTTCTTT	CASSTIGREEAFF
TRBJ2-5	few	NA	TRBV5-1	TGCGCCAGCAGCGGGGGGAGAGAGACCCAGTACTTC	CASSGGRETQYF
TRBJ1-1	few	NA	TRBV10-3	TGTGCCATCAATATGGAGGGTCGAAACACTGAAGCTTTCTTT	CAINMEGRNTEAFF
TRBJ2-6	NA	NA	TRBV7-9	TGTGCCAGCACAGTCTGGCTACCCGACTCTGGGGCCAACGTCCTGACTTTC	CASTVWLPDSGANVLTF
TRBJ2-2	few	NA	TRBV7-2	TGTGCCAGCAGCTTGGCGGGACTTAACACCGGGGAGCTGTTTTTT	CASSLAGLNTGELFF
TRBJ1-1	few	NA	TRBV7-2	TGTGCCAGCAGCGCTACAGCCATGAACACTGAAGCTTTCTTT	CASSATAMNTEAFF
TRBJ1-6	NA	NA	TRBV7-2	TGTGCCAGCAGCTTCGTGTTCACTTCACCCCTCCACTTT	CASSFVFTSPLHF
TRBJ1-2	NA	NA	TRBV19	TGTGCCAGTAGCAGCCTGGCAAGCTATGGCTACACCTTC	CASSSLASYGYTF
TRBJ2-5	many	NA	TRBV12-3/TRBV12-4	TGTGCCAGCAGTCCACGGGGCGGGGTCCAAGAGACCCAGTACTTC	CASSPRGGVQETQYF
TRBJ1-1	NA	NA	TRBV12-5	TGTGCTAGTGCCTTAGACACCGTAGGGACTGAAGCTTTCTTT	CASALDTVGTEAFF
TRBJ2-5	NA	TRBD2	TRBV20-1	TGCAGTGCGTCTAGACTAGCGGGGAGAGAGACCCAGTACTTC	CSASRLAGRETQYF
TRBJ2-2	many	TRBD1	TRBV4-3	TGCGCCAGCAGCCAAGAGGGGGCAGGGGGCACCGGGGAGCTGTTTTTT	CASSQEGAGGTGELFF
TRBJ2-1	NA	NA	TRBV6-2/TRBV6-3	TGTGCCAGCAGTAACCGGGGGGCGAGGCGTGAGCAGTTCTTC	CASSNRGARREQFF